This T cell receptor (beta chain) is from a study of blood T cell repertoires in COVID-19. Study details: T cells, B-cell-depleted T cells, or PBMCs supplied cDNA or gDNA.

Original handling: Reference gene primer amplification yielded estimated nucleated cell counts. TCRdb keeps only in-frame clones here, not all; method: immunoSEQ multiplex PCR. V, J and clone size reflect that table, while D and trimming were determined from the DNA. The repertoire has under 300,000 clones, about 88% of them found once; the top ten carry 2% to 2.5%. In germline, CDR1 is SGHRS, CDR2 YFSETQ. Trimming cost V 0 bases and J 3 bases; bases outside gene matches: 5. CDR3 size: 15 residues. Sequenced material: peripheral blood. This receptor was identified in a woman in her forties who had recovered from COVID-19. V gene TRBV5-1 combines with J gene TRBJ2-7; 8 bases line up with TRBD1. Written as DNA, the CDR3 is TGCGCCAGCAGCTTGGGTGGGACAGGAGACTACGAGCAGTACTTC. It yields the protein CASSLGGTGDYEQYF.